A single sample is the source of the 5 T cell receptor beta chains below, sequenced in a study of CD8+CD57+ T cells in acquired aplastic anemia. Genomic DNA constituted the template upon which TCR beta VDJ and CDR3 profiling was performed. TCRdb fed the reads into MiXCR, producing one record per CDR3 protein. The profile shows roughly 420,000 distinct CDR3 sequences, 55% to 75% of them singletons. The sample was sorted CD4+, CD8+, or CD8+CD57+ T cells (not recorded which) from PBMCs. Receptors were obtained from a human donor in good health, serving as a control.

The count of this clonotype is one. CDR3 DNA sequence: TGTGCCAGCAGCGTAGGAGGACTAGTCTACGAGCAGTCACCCCTCCACTTT. It is translated as CASSVGGLVYEQSPLHF. The chain has TRBV9 and TRBJ1-6; D is undetermined. Germline V gene data show CDR1 as SGDLS and CDR2 as YYNGEE. This CDR3 is built from 17 residues. V lost 0 bases to trimming and J lost 10 bases, with 20 bases between them. The entire variable domain, with the rest obtained from reference TRBV9 and TRBJ1-6, is as follows: DSGVTQTPKHLITATGQRVTLRCSPRSGDLSVYWYQQSLDQGLQFLIQYYNGEERAKGNILERFSAQQFPDLHSELNLSSLELGDSALYFCASSVGGLVYEQSPLHFGNGTRLTVT.

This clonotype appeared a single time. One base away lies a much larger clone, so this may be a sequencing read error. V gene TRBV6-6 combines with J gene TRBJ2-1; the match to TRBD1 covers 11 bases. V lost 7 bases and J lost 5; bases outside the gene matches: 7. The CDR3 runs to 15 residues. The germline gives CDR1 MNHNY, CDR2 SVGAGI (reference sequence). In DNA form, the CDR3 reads TGTGCCAGCACGCCCGGGACAGGGGGTCACAATGAGCAGTTCTTC. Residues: CASTPGTGGHNEQFF.

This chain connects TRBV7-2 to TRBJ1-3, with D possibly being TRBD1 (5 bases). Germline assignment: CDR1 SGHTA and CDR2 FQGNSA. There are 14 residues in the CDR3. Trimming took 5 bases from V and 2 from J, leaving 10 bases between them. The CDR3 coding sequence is TGTGCCAGCAGCCGCTCGGGGGCTGGAAACACCATATATTTT. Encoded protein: CASSRSGAGNTIYF. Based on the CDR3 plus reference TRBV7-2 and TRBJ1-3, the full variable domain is GAGVSQSPSNKVTEKGKDVELRCDPISGHTALYWYRQSLGQGLEFLIYFQGNSAPDKSGLPSDRFSAERTGGSVSTLTIQRTQQEDSAVYLCASSRSGAGNTIYFGEGSWLTVV.

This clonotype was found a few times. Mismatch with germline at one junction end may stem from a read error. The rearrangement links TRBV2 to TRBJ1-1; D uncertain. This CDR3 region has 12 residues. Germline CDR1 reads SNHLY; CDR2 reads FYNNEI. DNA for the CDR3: TGCGCCAGCCAGAGGCGGAACACTGAAGCTTCCTTT. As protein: CASQRRNTEASF.

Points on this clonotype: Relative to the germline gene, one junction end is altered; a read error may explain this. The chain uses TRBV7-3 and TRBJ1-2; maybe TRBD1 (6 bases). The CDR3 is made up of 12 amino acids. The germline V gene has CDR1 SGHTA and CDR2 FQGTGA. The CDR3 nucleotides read TGTGCCAGCAGCATGGACAGCTATAGCTACACCTTC. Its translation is CASSMDSYSYTF.